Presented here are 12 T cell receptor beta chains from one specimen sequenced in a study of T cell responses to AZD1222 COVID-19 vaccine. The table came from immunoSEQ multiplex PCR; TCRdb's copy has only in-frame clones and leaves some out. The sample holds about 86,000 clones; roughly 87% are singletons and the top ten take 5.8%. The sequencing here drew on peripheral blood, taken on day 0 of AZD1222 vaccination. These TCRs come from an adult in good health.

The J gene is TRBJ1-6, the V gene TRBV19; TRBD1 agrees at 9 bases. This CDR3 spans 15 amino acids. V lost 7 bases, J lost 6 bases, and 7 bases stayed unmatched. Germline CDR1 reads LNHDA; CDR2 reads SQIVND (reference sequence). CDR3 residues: CASTPGQGSNSPLHF. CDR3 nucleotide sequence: TGTGCCAGTACCCCGGGACAGGGAAGTAATTCACCCCTCCACTTT.

CDR3 nucleotides: TGTGCCAGCAGTTTACCTAATGAAAAACTGTTTTTT. As protein: CASSLPNEKLFF. V gene TRBV12-3 or TRBV12-4 combines with J gene TRBJ1-4; D uncertain. The V and J ends lost 2 bases and 3 bases respectively, with 1 base between them. There are 12 residues in the CDR3.

Here the CDR3 reads CASSAGAGGGSNQPQHF. The CDR3 DNA sequence: TGTGCCAGCAGCGCGGGGGCAGGGGGCGGCAGCAATCAGCCCCAGCATTTT. The rearrangement uses TRBV5-6 and TRBJ1-5, with 8 bases lining up with TRBD1. This CDR3 has 17 residues. Germline V gene sequence: CDR1 SGHDT, CDR2 YYEEEE. V dropped 4 bases and J dropped 1; count of bases not matched to a gene: 10.

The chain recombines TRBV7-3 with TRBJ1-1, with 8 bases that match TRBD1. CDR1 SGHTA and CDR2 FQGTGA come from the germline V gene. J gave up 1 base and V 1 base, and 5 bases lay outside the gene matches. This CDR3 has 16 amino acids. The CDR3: CASSLNPGQENTEAFF. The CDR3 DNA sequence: TGTGCCAGCAGCTTAAACCCGGGACAGGAGAACACTGAAGCTTTCTTT.

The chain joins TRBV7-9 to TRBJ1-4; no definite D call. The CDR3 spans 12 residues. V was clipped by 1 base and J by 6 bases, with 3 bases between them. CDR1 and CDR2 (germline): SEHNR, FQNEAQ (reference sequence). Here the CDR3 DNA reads TGTGCCAGCAGCTTAGGGGATGAAAAACTGTTTTTT. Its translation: CASSLGDEKLFF.

The CDR3 protein is CATSDPGRTDTQYF. For the CDR3, the DNA is TGTGCCACCAGTGACCCGGGGCGCACAGATACGCAGTATTTT. The chain combines TRBV24-1 with TRBJ2-3, with D perhaps being TRBD1 or TRBD2 (5 bases each). Germline loops: CDR1 KGHDR, CDR2 SFDVKD. The CDR3 loop spans 14 amino acids. Trimming took off 4 bases at V and 1 base at J, with 8 bases between the two ends.

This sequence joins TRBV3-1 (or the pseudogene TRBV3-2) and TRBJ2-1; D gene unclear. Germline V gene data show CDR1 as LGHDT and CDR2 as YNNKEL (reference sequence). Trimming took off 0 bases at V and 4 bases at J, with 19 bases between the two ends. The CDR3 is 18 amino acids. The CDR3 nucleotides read TGTGCCAGCAGCCAAGATATCCCCTGGGCGGAAAAATACAATGAGCAGTTCTTC. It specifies CASSQDIPWAEKYNEQFF.

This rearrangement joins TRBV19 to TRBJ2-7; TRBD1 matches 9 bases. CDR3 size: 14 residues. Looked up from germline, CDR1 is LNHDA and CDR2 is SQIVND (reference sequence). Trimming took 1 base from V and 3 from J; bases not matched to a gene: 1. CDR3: CASSIVTGGYEQYF. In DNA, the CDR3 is TGTGCCAGTAGTATAGTGACAGGGGGCTACGAGCAGTACTTC.

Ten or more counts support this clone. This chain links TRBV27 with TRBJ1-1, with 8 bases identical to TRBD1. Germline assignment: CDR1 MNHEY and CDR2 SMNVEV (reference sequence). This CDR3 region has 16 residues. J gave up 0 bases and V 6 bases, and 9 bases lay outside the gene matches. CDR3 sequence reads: CASRSGTGGMNTEAFF. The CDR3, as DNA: TGTGCCAGCAGATCAGGGACAGGCGGGATGAACACTGAAGCTTTCTTT.

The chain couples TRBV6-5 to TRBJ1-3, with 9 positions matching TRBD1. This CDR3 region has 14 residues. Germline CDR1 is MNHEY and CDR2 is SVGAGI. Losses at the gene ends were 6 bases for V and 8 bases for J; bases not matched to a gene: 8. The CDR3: CASRGGQGIDTIYF. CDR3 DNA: TGTGCCAGCAGGGGCGGACAGGGGATAGACACCATATATTTT.

CDR3 in amino acids: CATSRGGTGVSWPQHF. In DNA, the CDR3 is TGTGCCACCAGCAGAGGAGGGACAGGGGTTTCATGGCCCCAGCATTTT. The chain joins TRBV15 to TRBJ1-5, with 10 bases that match TRBD1. Unmatched junction bases numbered 9, after V lost 1 base and J lost 9 bases. The CDR3 consists of 16 residues. Germline V CDR1 and CDR2: LNHNV, YYDKDF (reference sequence).

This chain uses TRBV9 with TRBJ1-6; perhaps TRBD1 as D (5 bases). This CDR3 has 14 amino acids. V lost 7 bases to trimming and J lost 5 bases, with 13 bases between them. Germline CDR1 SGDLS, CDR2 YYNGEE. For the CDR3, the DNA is TGTGCCAGCGGAGGACACGTTGATAATTCACCCCTCCACTTT. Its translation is CASGGHVDNSPLHF.